The 13 T cell receptor beta chains listed next were all sequenced from one sample in a study of CD8 T cells in Susac syndrome. Reverse transcription used about 0.5 to 1 ug RNA and random hexamers. TCRdb re-analysed the immunoSEQ multiplex PCR reads in MiXCR, keeping a single row per CDR3 protein. The sample shows some 300,000 distinct CDR3 sequences, 85% of them seen only once. Material: CD8+ T cells from PBMCs. These receptors were obtained from a human donor with multiple sclerosis.

V and J are TRBV20-1 and TRBJ2-2, with TRBD1 identical over 10 bases. Germline CDR1 is DFQATT and CDR2 is SNEGSKA (reference sequence). The CDR3 loop spans 15 amino acids. The J segment lost 5 bases and the V segment lost 0 bases, leaving 3 bases of the junction unmatched. The CDR3, as DNA: TGCAGTGCTAGAGATTGGGGACAGGGGACCGGGGAGCTGTTTTTT. This translates into CSARDWGQGTGELFF.

This clonotype showed up just once. The CDR3 coding sequence is TGTGCCAGCAGCGCAAGTGAAACCGGGGAGCTGTTTTTT. Amino acid sequence: CASSASETGELFF. The chain links TRBV7-9 to TRBJ2-2; D is unresolved. V was cut by 5 bases and J by 5 bases, with 9 bases left in between. Germline V gene lookup returns CDR1 SEHNR and CDR2 FQNEAQ (reference sequence). This CDR3 has 13 residues.

This rearrangement joins TRBV7-9 to TRBJ1-1; TRBD1 agrees at 8 bases. Germline V gene sequence: CDR1 SEHNR, CDR2 FQNEAQ (reference sequence). The CDR3 extends over 14 amino acids. V lost 0 bases to trimming and J lost 7 bases; unmatched junction nucleotides: 4. CDR3 loop: CASSLATGAGEAFF. The DNA of the CDR3 is TGTGCCAGCAGCTTAGCGACAGGGGCAGGTGAAGCTTTCTTT.

This chain connects TRBV28 to TRBJ2-2; 10 nucleotides line up with TRBD1. The V gene's germline CDR1 is MDHEN and CDR2 SYDVKM. The V segment lost 4 bases and the J segment 6 bases; nucleotides outside the gene matches: 2. CDR3 size: 14 residues. CDR3 nucleotides: TGTGCCAGCAGTTGGACAGGGGGGGCCGGGGAGCTGTTTTTT. Translating it yields CASSWTGGAGELFF.

The chain recombines TRBV10-3 with TRBJ2-1; D might be TRBD2 (6 bases). Trimming cost V 3 bases and J 4 bases, with 19 bases left between them. There are 17 residues in the CDR3. Looked up from germline, CDR1 is ENHRY and CDR2 is SYGVKD. CDR3 sequence reads: CAISDRAGGELYNEQFF. DNA of the CDR3: TGTGCCATCAGTGACCGGGCGGGCGGGGAGCTTTACAATGAGCAGTTCTTC.

J is TRBJ1-1 and V is TRBV27; D is perhaps TRBD1 (6 bases). Germline lookup yields CDR1 MNHEY and CDR2 SMNVEV (reference sequence). Trimming took off 6 bases at V and 11 bases at J, with 16 bases between the two ends. The CDR3 loop spans 12 amino acids. This CDR3 is CASRRTADRAFF. CDR3 nucleotides: TGTGCCAGCAGACGTACCGCCGACAGGGCTTTCTTT.

CDR3 nucleotides: TGCGCCAGGGAAGACAGTTACAATGAGCAGTTCTTC. Amino acid sequence: CAREDSYNEQFF. The chain is built from TRBV23-1 and TRBJ2-1; a weak D match, TRBD1 (5 bases). TRBV23-1 is given ORF status, its function remaining uncertain. Deletions cut 9 bases from V and 4 bases from J, with 10 bases between. The CDR3 is 12 residues long.

V and J are TRBV6-1 and TRBJ2-6; 7 nucleotides align to TRBD1. V gave up 5 bases and J gave up 2 bases; unmatched junction bases: 6. This CDR3 has 16 amino acids. CDR1 and CDR2 (germline): MNHNS, SASEGT. CDR3 sequence (DNA): TGTGCCAGCAGTCTGGCCGGGACAGCTGGGGCCAACGTCCTGACTTTC. Translating gives CASSLAGTAGANVLTF.

The V call is TRBV18, the J call TRBJ2-2, with 7 bases fitting TRBD2. The V gene end was trimmed by 0 bases and the J gene end by 3 bases; junction bases not matched to a gene: 4. CDR1 is KGHSH and CDR2 is LQKENI in the germline V gene. There are 16 residues in the CDR3. The CDR3 region is CASSPPGRAHTGELFF. CDR3 DNA sequence: TGTGCCAGCTCACCACCGGGGAGGGCGCACACCGGGGAGCTGTTTTTT.

The chain employs TRBV2 and TRBJ2-3; 9 bases are shared with TRBD2. The germline gives CDR1 SNHLY, CDR2 FYNNEI. The length of the CDR3 is 15 residues. The V segment lost 5 bases and the J segment 4 bases; nucleotides outside the gene matches: 7. The CDR3 loop reads CASSRGTSTPDTQYF. CDR3 sequence (DNA): TGTGCCAGCAGTCGCGGGACTAGCACGCCAGATACGCAGTATTTT. The variable domain in full, completed from reference TRBV2 and TRBJ2-3, reads EPEVTQTPSHQVTQMGQEVILRCVPISNHLYFYWYRQILGQKVEFLVSFYNNEISEKSEIFDDQFSVERPDGSNFTLKIRSTKLEDSAMYFCASSRGTSTPDTQYFGPGTRLTVL.

V and J are TRBV4-2 and TRBJ1-4, with D hard to call. Trimming shortened V by 0 bases and J by 0 bases, and 11 bases separated the two germline ends. Germline V gene lookup returns CDR1 LGHNA and CDR2 YNFKEQ. The CDR3 loop spans 17 amino acids. CDR3 sequence reads: CASSQDLEVSTNEKLFF. CDR3 nucleotides: TGTGCCAGCAGCCAAGATCTAGAAGTCTCAACTAATGAAAAACTGTTTTTT.

The chain carries TRBV7-8 and TRBJ1-1; D unclear. Germline V gives CDR1 SGHVS, CDR2 FQNEAQ. The CDR3 is made up of 15 amino acids. Trimming took off 2 bases at V and 0 bases at J, with 10 bases between the two ends. The DNA of the CDR3 is TGTGCCAGCAGCTTATTGGAGGCTTTGAACACTGAAGCTTTCTTT. This encodes CASSLLEALNTEAFF.

J is TRBJ1-2 and V is TRBV7-9, with D perhaps matching TRBD1 (5 bases). Between the trimmed V and J ends, which lost 5 bases and 4 bases, there was a span of 17 bases. Germline values: CDR1 SEHNR, CDR2 FQNEAQ (reference sequence). CDR3 length: 15 residues. The CDR3 coding sequence is TGTGCCAGCAGCGCCTCTGGGGCAGGGCCCTATGGCTACACCTTC. Residues: CASSASGAGPYGYTF.